Sequencing of this TCR beta chain was carried out in a study of T cell changes during pregnancy in multiple sclerosis. Method: immunoSEQ multiplex PCR; TCRdb's copy keeps in-frame clones and lacks some. The sample has around 29,000 clones, roughly nine tenths seen once. The material was CD8+ T cells from peripheral blood mononuclear cells, obtained before pregnancy. This receptor was identified in a female donor with multiple sclerosis, enrolled in a pregnancy study.

Here the CDR3 reads CASSQEGGLAGVETQYF. CDR3 nucleotides: TGTGCCAGCAGCCAAGAAGGGGGACTAGCGGGAGTAGAGACCCAGTACTTC. The V gene is TRBV4-2, the J gene TRBJ2-5; 14 bases are shared with TRBD2. The CDR3 totals 17 residues. CDR1 is LGHNA, CDR2 YNFKEQ, per germline. V shed 0 bases and J 4 bases; nucleotides not matched to a gene: 4.